The 23 T cell receptor beta chains reported below all come from one sample, sequenced in a study of T cells in Graves' hyperthyroidism and ophthalmopathy (dated by TCRdb to about 2019). To prepare the library, multiplex PCR was applied. Instrument on record: Illumina HiSeq 2000. The TCR beta CDR3 regions were amplified from the RNA transcripts. For the first round of RT-PCR on the TCR CDR3, the HTBI primer set was used together with the Qiagen OneStep RT-PCR kit. TCRdb reworked the public reads: Q25 trimming with fastp, MiXCR clone assembly, productive beta chains retained. Each entry merges the rows of one CDR3 protein and shows their most common DNA and genes. For this sample the table gives approximately 690,000 distinct CDR3 sequences, of which around 20% were detected only once. The top ten clonotypes cover under 35% of the sample. The sequenced sample consisted of blood. These receptors all come from a man under 40 with Graves' ophthalmopathy.

This clonotype has at least ten counts. This chain joins TRBV28 and TRBJ1-5, with a weak D call TRBD1 (6 bases). The V end lost 6 bases, the J end lost 4 bases, and 13 bases lay between the germline ends. Germline-derived CDR1 and CDR2 are MDHEN and SYDVKM. The CDR3 covers 14 residues. CDR3 residues: CASSRTQGNQPQHF. DNA of the CDR3: TGTGCCAGCAGCCGAACCCAGGGGAATCAGCCCCAGCATTTT.

This clonotype was detected a few times. CDR3 in amino acids: CTSSLGLRTAEGEQFF. The CDR3 DNA is TGTACCAGCAGCTTAGGGCTGCGAACTGCTGAAGGAGAGCAGTTCTTC. The J gene is TRBJ2-1, the V gene TRBV7-2, with D unresolved. CDR1 and CDR2 (germline): SGHTA, FQGNSA. CDR3 length: 16 amino acids. The germline V and J ends were trimmed by 1 base and 10 bases, with 20 bases remaining between them.

About this clonotype: A much larger clonotype is one base distant, so this may be a read error. The V gene is TRBV7-9, the J gene TRBJ2-7; D is ambiguous. The CDR3 sequence is 14 residues long. The germline V gene encodes CDR1 SEHNR and CDR2 FQNEAQ (reference sequence). CDR3 coding DNA: TGTGCCAACAGCCCGTCCCCGCGCCTGGACGAGCAGTACTTC. Translated: CANSPSPRLDEQYF. Together with reference TRBV7-9 and TRBJ2-7, the CDR3 gives the full variable domain: DTGVSQNPRHKITKRGQNVTFRCDPISEHNRLYWYRQTLGQGPEFLTYFQNEAQLEKSRLLSDRFSAERPKGSFSTLEIQRTEQGDSAMYLCANSPSPRLDEQYFGPGTRLTVT.

V and J are TRBV27 and TRBJ2-1, with D unclear. The CDR3 is 13 amino acids. Germline V lookup: CDR1 MNHEY, CDR2 SMNVEV (reference sequence). Trimming left V 0 bases short and J 7 bases short, with 7 bases between. The CDR3 loop reads CASSLSRFNEQFF. CDR3 bases: TGTGCCAGCAGTTTATCGCGGTTTAATGAGCAGTTCTTC.

Remarks on this clonotype: One end of the junction varies from germline; a read error may be responsible. The rearrangement links TRBV28 to TRBJ1-3; D is possibly TRBD1 (6 bases). The CDR3 totals 11 residues. The germline gives CDR1 MDHEN, CDR2 SYDVKM. In DNA, the CDR3 is TGTGCCAGCAGTTTCGGAGGGGACATTCATTTT. Translation gives CASSFGGDIHF.

In this sample, this clonotype turned up many times. This chain connects TRBV20-1 to TRBJ2-7; TRBD2 might be the D (6 bases). Germline V gene sequence: CDR1 DFQATT, CDR2 SNEGSKA (reference sequence). V gave up 5 bases and J gave up 3 bases, with 17 bases separating them. This CDR3 comprises 14 residues. The DNA for the CDR3 is TGCAGTGCTTCTGGGACTCTACTCAACTACGAGCAGTACTTC. It yields the protein CSASGTLLNYEQYF.

This clonotype was seen many times. CDR3 in DNA: TGTGCCAGCTGCTCAAACTCCTACGAGCAGTACTTC. Encoded protein: CASCSNSYEQYF. The rearrangement joins TRBV28 to TRBJ2-7; D gene uncertain. Germline lookup yields CDR1 MDHEN and CDR2 SYDVKM. The CDR3 loop spans 12 amino acids. V dropped 8 bases and J dropped 0 bases, with 8 bases sitting between them.

This clonotype showed up many times. J is TRBJ1-1 and V is TRBV20-1; 8 bases align to TRBD1. The CDR3 extends over 12 amino acids. The V segment lost 6 bases and the J segment 5 bases; nucleotides outside the gene matches: 5. Germline lookup yields CDR1 DFQATT and CDR2 SNEGSKA (reference sequence). CDR3: CSAPGGGTEAFF. For the CDR3, the DNA is TGCAGTGCGCCAGGGGGCGGAACTGAAGCTTTCTTT.

This clonotype was counted at least ten times. This chain uses TRBV11-1 with TRBJ2-3, with a weak D call TRBD2 (6 bases). The CDR3 consists of 15 residues. Germline assignment: CDR1 SGHAT and CDR2 FQDESV (reference sequence). V was shortened by 3 bases and J by 5 bases, with 15 bases between the two germline ends. The CDR3 reads CASSLEGAMVDTQYF. CDR3 nucleotides: TGTGCCAGCAGCTTGGAGGGCGCCATGGTAGATACGCAGTATTTT.

This clonotype was counted a few times. The chain employs TRBV28 and TRBJ1-4; 7 bases are shared with TRBD1. The CDR3 length is 16 residues. CDR1 is MDHEN and CDR2 is SYDVKM in the germline V gene. J lost 1 base, V lost 5 bases, and 7 bases had no gene match. CDR3 loop: CASSLTAGGTNEKLFF. The CDR3 DNA sequence: TGTGCCAGCAGTCTAACCGCAGGGGGAACTAATGAAAAACTGTTTTTT.

This clonotype was picked up a small number of times. V usage is TRBV18 and J usage is TRBJ2-2; no reliable D call. The CDR3 contains 15 residues. Germline CDR1 and CDR2: KGHSH and LQKENI. V dropped 1 base and J dropped 7 bases, with 13 bases sitting between them. As DNA, the CDR3 is TGTGCCAGCTCACCACGGGAACCGATAATCGGGGAGCTGTTTTTT. Encoded protein: CASSPREPIIGELFF.

Many counts were recorded for this clonotype. V usage is TRBV28 and J usage is TRBJ1-5; tentative D call: TRBD1 (6 bases). Germline CDR1 and CDR2: MDHEN and SYDVKM. This CDR3 region has 15 residues. Trimming cost V 8 bases and J 4 bases, with 18 bases left between them. The CDR3 reads CASAQGRGGNQPQHF. The CDR3, as DNA: TGTGCCAGCGCACAGGGTAGGGGAGGTAATCAGCCCCAGCATTTT.

This clonotype has only a few counts. This chain uses TRBV6-1 with TRBJ2-4; 7 bases align to TRBD1. Germline trimming cut 5 bases from V and 4 bases from J; bases unmatched to any gene: 5. This CDR3 contains 14 residues. Per germline, CDR1 MNHNS and CDR2 SASEGT. CDR3 nucleotides: TGTGCCAGCAGTTTTCGGGACAGTAAAAACATTCAGTACTTC. Translating gives CASSFRDSKNIQYF.

This chain connects TRBV7-9 to TRBJ1-3; possibly TRBD1 for D (5 bases). The CDR3 is made up of 16 amino acids. Germline V CDR1 and CDR2: SEHNR, FQNEAQ (reference sequence). The V end was cut by 3 bases, the J end by 0 bases, with 12 bases between. DNA of the CDR3: TGTGCCAGCAGCTTGCGGGACGGAAGCTCTGGAAACACCATATATTTT. It specifies CASSLRDGSSGNTIYF.

On this clonotype itself: Germline and junction disagree at one end, which may indicate a read error. The rearrangement links TRBV5-1 to TRBJ2-2, with 13 bases matching TRBD2. Germline-derived CDR1 and CDR2 are SGHRS and YFSETQ. The CDR3 has 17 residues. The CDR3 here is CASSNRLAGGLTWELFF. DNA for the CDR3: TGCGCCAGCAGCAACCGACTAGCGGGAGGTCTCACCTGGGAGCTGTTTTTT.

This clonotype has a count of ten or more. CDR3 nucleotide sequence: TGTGCCAGCAGCTTAGCCTACAGGCCTGGAAACACCATATATTTT. This encodes CASSLAYRPGNTIYF. V is TRBV7-6 and J is TRBJ1-3; the D gene is possibly TRBD1 (5 bases). Trimming removed 0 bases from V and 2 bases from J, with 8 bases in between. CDR1 and CDR2 (germline): SGHVS, FNYEAQ. The CDR3 spans 15 residues.

The V gene is TRBV13, the J gene TRBJ2-3; possible D gene TRBD1, 5 bases. The CDR3 extends over 15 amino acids. Germline V gene data show CDR1 as PRHDT and CDR2 as FYEKMQ (reference sequence). Trimming shortened V by 0 bases and J by 3 bases, and 10 bases separated the two germline ends. The CDR3 DNA follows: TGTGCCAGCAGCTTAGGAGGGGAAGGGACAGATACGCAGTATTTT. It is translated as CASSLGGEGTDTQYF.

This clonotype was picked up many times. The V and J genes are TRBV3-1 and TRBJ1-2; D is unclear. CDR1 and CDR2 (germline): LGHDT, YNNKEL (reference sequence). V was cut by 4 bases and J by 7 bases, with 13 bases left in between. CDR3 size: 13 residues. The CDR3 is CASSPDVAGGYTF. In nucleotides, the CDR3 is TGTGCCAGCAGCCCCGACGTTGCGGGTGGCTACACCTTC.

The table lists this clonotype with a few counts. The chain couples TRBV4-2 to TRBJ2-7, with TRBD2 identical over 7 bases. J gave up 4 bases and V 0 bases, and 6 bases lay outside the gene matches. Germline loops: CDR1 LGHNA, CDR2 YNFKEQ. This CDR3 has 15 amino acids. CDR3 protein: CASSQDRSGVYEQYF. The CDR3 DNA sequence: TGTGCCAGCAGCCAAGACCGCAGCGGGGTTTACGAGCAGTACTTC.

This clonotype was counted a few times. The chain uses TRBV6-5 and TRBJ1-4; 11 bases align to TRBD1. The CDR3 totals 16 residues. CDR1 and CDR2 (germline): MNHEY, SVGAGI. J lost 7 bases, V lost 0 bases, and 4 bases had no gene match. In DNA form, the CDR3 reads TGTGCCAGCAGTTACTCGATGGGACAGGGGGTTGAAAAACTGTTTTTT. As protein: CASSYSMGQGVEKLFF.

This clonotype occurred a few times. The CDR3 DNA follows: TGCAGTGCTAGCAGGGGAGGAGGGGGCAATCAGCCCCAGCATTTT. Its protein product is CSASRGGGGNQPQHF. This rearrangement joins TRBV20-1 to TRBJ1-5, with D perhaps matching TRBD1 (6 bases). Germline CDR1 reads DFQATT; CDR2 reads SNEGSKA (reference sequence). V shed 3 bases and J shed 2 bases, with 14 bases lying between them. CDR3 size: 15 residues.

Only a few counts were recorded for this clonotype. This sequence joins TRBV18 and TRBJ2-5; D may be TRBD1 (5 bases). The ends were cut back, 4 bases at V and 4 bases at J, with 13 bases in the middle. Germline V gene sequence: CDR1 KGHSH, CDR2 LQKENI. This CDR3 spans 14 amino acids. The CDR3 sequence: CASSRGPVPETQYF. The CDR3 bases are TGTGCCAGCTCACGGGGCCCTGTCCCAGAGACCCAGTACTTC.

There are a few counts of this clonotype. J is TRBJ1-3 and V is TRBV18; D not certain. The CDR3 is 15 residues long. Trimming shortened V by 3 bases and J by 0 bases, and 9 bases separated the two germline ends. Per the germline V gene, CDR1 is KGHSH and CDR2 is LQKENI. CDR3 nucleotides: TGTGCCAGCTCACCTAATTTTGGCTCTGGAAACACCATATATTTT. It yields the protein CASSPNFGSGNTIYF.